This is a list of T cell receptor beta chains from one sample in a study of patients and donors after allogeneic stem cell transplantation. TCRdb re-derived calls from the RT-PCR reads in MiXCR, one entry per CDR3 protein. This sample has about a million distinct CDR3 sequences, with roughly 18% found just once. The source material was blood, either unsorted or a sorted T cell fraction (not recorded which). These receptors originate from a human donor who was either an allogeneic HSCT recipient or a stem cell or donor lymphocyte infusion donor (not recorded which). It is not recorded whose cells these are; they may come from a transplant donor. CDR3s include the opening cysteine and the closing phenylalanine or tryptophan. The D gene is left open where the match is weak.

.,15,TRBV12-3/TRBV12-4,TRBJ2-1,CASSFSGALNNEQFF
TRBD1,13,TRBV5-1,TRBJ1-2,CASSWDRGRGYTF
.,14,TRBV6-1,TRBJ1-3,CASSPGRARNTIYF
.,15,TRBV5-1,TRBJ1-1,CASSLDHSAYTEAFF
.,15,TRBV5-1,TRBJ2-1,CASSTGFSSYNEQFF
.,13,TRBV20-1,TRBJ1-1,CSARDRQNTEAFF
TRBD2,19,TRBV11-2,TRBJ2-1,CASSLDGTSGRFTYNEQFF
.,12,TRBV29-1,TRBJ2-7,CSVIGPDYEQYF
.,15,TRBV27,TRBJ1-5,CASSSSSNSNQPQHF
TRBD1,16,TRBV12-3/TRBV12-4,TRBJ2-3,CASSLQGAFFTDTQYF
.,12,TRBV7-2,TRBJ2-7,CARKRKAGEQYF
TRBD1,14,TRBV7-3,TRBJ1-1,CASSGGTGVTEAFF
TRBD1,15,TRBV7-9,TRBJ1-1,CASSFQGAINTEAFF
.,14,TRBV12-3/TRBV12-4,TRBJ2-3,CASSPGTGGPTQYF
.,15,TRBV20-1,TRBJ2-1,CSARAGGSSYNEQFF
.,18,TRBV3-1,TRBJ2-4,CASSQDISGLWGKNIQYF
TRBD2,14,TRBV6-2/TRBV6-3,TRBJ2-7,CASGSSGGRYEQYF
.,14,TRBV5-1,TRBJ2-7,CASSVDGYSYEQYF